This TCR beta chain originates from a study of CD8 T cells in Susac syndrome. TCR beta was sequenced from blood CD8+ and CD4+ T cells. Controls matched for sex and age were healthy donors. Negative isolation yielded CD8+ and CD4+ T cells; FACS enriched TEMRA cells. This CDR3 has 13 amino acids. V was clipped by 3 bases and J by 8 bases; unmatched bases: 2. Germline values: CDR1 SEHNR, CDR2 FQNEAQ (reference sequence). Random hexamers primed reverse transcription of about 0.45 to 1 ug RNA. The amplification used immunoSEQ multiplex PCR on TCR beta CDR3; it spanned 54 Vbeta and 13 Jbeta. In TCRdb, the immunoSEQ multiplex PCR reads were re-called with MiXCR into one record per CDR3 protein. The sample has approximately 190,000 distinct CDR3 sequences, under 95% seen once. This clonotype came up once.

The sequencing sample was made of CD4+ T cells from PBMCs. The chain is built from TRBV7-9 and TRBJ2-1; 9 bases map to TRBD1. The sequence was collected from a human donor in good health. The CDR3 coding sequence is TGTGCCAGCAGCTTCGGGACAGGGCATGAGCAGTTCTTC. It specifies CASSFGTGHEQFF.